Listed below are T cell receptor beta chains from one sample, sequenced in a study of CD8 T cells in ankylosing spondylitis. TCRdb re-analysed the 5' RACE reads in MiXCR, keeping a single row per CDR3 protein. Of more than 600,000 distinct CDR3 sequences listed, under 20% are singletons. Source material: blood, either unsorted or a sorted T cell fraction (not recorded which). The receptors derive from a male donor with ankylosing spondylitis. CDR3s include the opening cysteine and the closing phenylalanine or tryptophan. The D gene is left open where the match is weak. Clone size is shown for a subset of rows, as once, few, many or a class of expanded clone.

D	J	V	size	DNA	CDR3
TRBD1	TRBJ2-3	TRBV12-3/TRBV12-4	few	TGTGCCAGCAGAACCAACAGGGGGGTTAGCACAGATACGCAGTATTTT	CASRTNRGVSTDTQYF
TRBD1	TRBJ1-2	TRBV20-1	many	TGCAGTGCTAGAGATCTGGGACAGCCGACCTATGGCTACACCTTC	CSARDLGQPTYGYTF
TRBD1	TRBJ1-2	TRBV3-1	NA	TGTGCCAGCAGCGGACGACAGGGGGGGTATGAAGGCTACACCTTC	CASSGRQGGYEGYTF
NA	TRBJ2-3	TRBV27	many	TGTGCCAGCAGTTACTTACTTGGGTCCACAGATACGCAGTATTTT	CASSYLLGSTDTQYF
TRBD2	TRBJ2-1	TRBV7-9	NA	TGTGCCAGCAGCCTTAAGACTAGCGGGAGGGCCTATGAGCAGTTCTTC	CASSLKTSGRAYEQFF
TRBD2	TRBJ2-5	TRBV10-3	NA	TGTGGTACACGCGGGGGGGCCGAAGAGACCCAGTACTTC	CGTRGGAEETQYF
NA	TRBJ2-2	TRBV5-5	few	TGTGCCAGCAGCAAACAGGGCGGGGCGGACACCGGGGAGCTGTTTTTT	CASSKQGGADTGELFF
TRBD1	TRBJ2-7	TRBV5-1	NA	TGCGCCAGCAGCGGCTGGACAGGTCCGGCGGAGCAGTACTTC	CASSGWTGPAEQYF
NA	TRBJ2-1	TRBV10-3	many	TGTGCCATCAGTGACCCTCCCAGGGCGGTCGATGAGCAGTTCTTC	CAISDPPRAVDEQFF
NA	TRBJ2-1	TRBV24-1	NA	TGTGCCACCCCGATGACGCCGAGCTCCTACAATGAGCAGTTCTTC	CATPMTPSSYNEQFF
TRBD1	TRBJ1-1	TRBV7-3	NA	TGTGCCAGCAGCTCACACAGGGGTCGGAGCACTGAAGCTTTCTTT	CASSSHRGRSTEAFF
NA	TRBJ2-1	TRBV27	NA	TGTGCCAGCAGTCCGGACCTTGGGAGCGCGAAGCGCAATGAGCAGTTCTTC	CASSPDLGSAKRNEQFF
TRBD2	TRBJ2-7	TRBV7-6	NA	TGTGCCAGCAGCGGACTAGCGGGAGACGGGGAGCAGTACTTC	CASSGLAGDGEQYF
NA	TRBJ2-1	TRBV7-9	NA	TGTGCCAGCAGCTTAACTAGTGTAGGCGAGCAGTTCTTC	CASSLTSVGEQFF
NA	TRBJ2-3	TRBV6-1	NA	TGTGCCAGCAGGCAACCAAAAGTTAGCACAGATACGCAGTATTTT	CASRQPKVSTDTQYF
NA	TRBJ2-1	TRBV6-1	once	TGTGCCAGCAGTGAAGAACAGGGTGAGGGCAATGAGCAGTTCTTC	CASSEEQGEGNEQFF
NA	TRBJ1-1	TRBV11-3	NA	TGTGCCAGCAGCACGGACGGACTGCCGAACACTGAAGCTTTCTTT	CASSTDGLPNTEAFF
TRBD2	TRBJ2-3	TRBV4-1	NA	TGCGCCAGCAGCCCCGGGACTAGCGGGGATTCAGATACGCAGTATTTT	CASSPGTSGDSDTQYF
NA	TRBJ1-6	TRBV19	once	TGTGCCAGTACGACCGGGACGCATTCACCCCTCCACTTT	CASTTGTHSPLHF
NA	TRBJ2-2	TRBV7-3	few	TGTGCCAGCAGCTTAACAGGACCCTACACCGGGGAGCTGTTTTTT	CASSLTGPYTGELFF
NA	TRBJ2-5	TRBV6-2/TRBV6-3	NA	TGTGCCAGCAGTAACGTGGGGGAATCGTGGGAGACCCAGTACTTC	CASSNVGESWETQYF
NA	TRBJ1-1	TRBV20-1	NA	TGCAGTGCTAGTCAACAGGGCTTCGGAAGGGCTGAAGCTTTCTTT	CSASQQGFGRAEAFF
TRBD2	TRBJ2-1	TRBV5-1	NA	TGCGCCAGCAGCCTGGGACCGCTAGCGGACCTATACAATGAGCAGTTCTTC	CASSLGPLADLYNEQFF
TRBD1	TRBJ2-3	TRBV18	NA	TGTGCCAGCTCACTCACCGGGACAGGGCCCACAGATACGCAGTATTTT	CASSLTGTGPTDTQYF
NA	TRBJ2-3	TRBV28	few	TGTGCCAGCAGTCCGGCGAGGGTGAAAGATACGCAGTATTTT	CASSPARVKDTQYF
TRBD1	TRBJ1-1	TRBV5-1	NA	TGCGCCAGCAGCTCGGAGGGGACAGTGAACACTGAAGCTTTCTTT	CASSSEGTVNTEAFF
NA	TRBJ2-7	TRBV28	NA	TGTGCCAGCAGTTTAATGGGATTCGACTACGAGCAGTACTTC	CASSLMGFDYEQYF
TRBD2	TRBJ2-1	TRBV24-1	few	TGTGCCACCAGTGATCGGGCTAGCGGAGACAATGAGCAGTTCTTC	CATSDRASGDNEQFF
TRBD2	TRBJ2-1	TRBV12-3/TRBV12-4	few	TGTGCCAGCAGCGACCAAACCGGGACTAGCGGGAGTCCCCCCTACAATGAGCAGTTCTTC	CASSDQTGTSGSPPYNEQFF
NA	TRBJ2-7	TRBV29-1	many	TGCAGCGTAAGGGACACCTCCTACGAGCAGTACTTC	CSVRDTSYEQYF
TRBD1	TRBJ1-1	TRBV7-6	NA	TGTGCCAGCAGCTTATTCCCCGCCGGGCAGGGGGCCACTGAAGCTTTCTTT	CASSLFPAGQGATEAFF
NA	TRBJ1-1	TRBV6-6	few	TGTGCCAGCAGGACAACAGCGAACACTGAAGCTTTCTTT	CASRTTANTEAFF
NA	TRBJ2-7	TRBV7-9	NA	TGTGCCAGCAGCTTAGCGCTGGGACTCCAAAACGAGCAGTACTTC	CASSLALGLQNEQYF
NA	TRBJ2-3	TRBV11-2	NA	TGTGCCAGCAGCTCAGTTGGAGGGGGTAGGGCCACAGATACGCAGTATTTT	CASSSVGGGRATDTQYF
NA	TRBJ1-5	TRBV11-2	many	TGTGCCAGCAGCTTAGGAAATCATCAGCCCCAGCATTTT	CASSLGNHQPQHF
TRBD1	TRBJ1-6	TRBV9	NA	TGTGCCAGCAGCCCGGGACAGGGCCGGAAGCATAATTCACCCCTCCACTTT	CASSPGQGRKHNSPLHF
NA	TRBJ2-7	TRBV25-1	NA	TGTGCCAGCAGTGAATTAACGGCAGGGCGCGAGCAGTACTTC	CASSELTAGREQYF
NA	TRBJ1-6	TRBV27	NA	TGTGCCAGCAGGTGGCAGGGAAATTCACCCCTCCACTTT	CASRWQGNSPLHF